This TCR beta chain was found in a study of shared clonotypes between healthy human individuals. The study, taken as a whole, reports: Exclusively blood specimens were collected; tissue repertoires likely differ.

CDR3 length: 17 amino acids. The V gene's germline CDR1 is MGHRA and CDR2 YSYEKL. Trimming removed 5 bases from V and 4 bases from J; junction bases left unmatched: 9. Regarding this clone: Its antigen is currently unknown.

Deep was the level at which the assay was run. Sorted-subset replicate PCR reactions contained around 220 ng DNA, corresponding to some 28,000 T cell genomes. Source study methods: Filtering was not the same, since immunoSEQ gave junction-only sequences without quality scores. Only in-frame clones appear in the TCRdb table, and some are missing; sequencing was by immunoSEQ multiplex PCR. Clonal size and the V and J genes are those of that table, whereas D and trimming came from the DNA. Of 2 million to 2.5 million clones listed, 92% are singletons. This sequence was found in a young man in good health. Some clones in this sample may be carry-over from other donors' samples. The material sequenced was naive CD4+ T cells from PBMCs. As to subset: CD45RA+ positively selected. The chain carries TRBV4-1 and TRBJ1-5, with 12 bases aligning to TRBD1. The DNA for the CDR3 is TGCGCCAGCAGCTTATCGCCGGGACAGGGGGCAAATCAGCCCCAGCATTTT. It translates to CASSLSPGQGANQPQHF.